Listed here are 19 T cell receptor beta chains from one sample, sequenced in a study of cytomegalovirus exposure and HLA in healthy donors (dated by TCRdb to 2017 to 2019). The library was generated by the immunoSEQ multiplex PCR assay. A mixture of 60 forward primers for TCR Vbeta segments and 13 reverse primers for TCR Jbeta segments was used in the multiplex PCR. The source is immuneACCESS, and TCRdb retained only in-frame sequences with V and J called. Part of the clones is not carried over; for the studies checked, unresolved V genes explain less than half of this, and the remainder is unexplained. The table for this sample lists 160,000 or so clones; over 80% of them were counted only once. The ten biggest clones cover 1.5% of the sample. The sample taken for sequencing was PBMCs. Every receptor here comes from a young woman in good health and CMV-seronegative.

Only a few counts were recorded for this clone. The chain links TRBV28 to TRBJ1-5; the D is unclear. V was trimmed by 2 bases and J by 9 bases, leaving 14 bases between them. Germline values: CDR1 MDHEN, CDR2 SYDVKM. The CDR3 covers 14 residues. The CDR3 loop reads CASSLRGPGMPQHF. CDR3 in DNA: TGTGCCAGCAGTTTACGAGGTCCGGGGATGCCCCAGCATTTT.

The rearrangement links TRBV5-1 to TRBJ1-2; D uncertain. Germline V gene data show CDR1 as SGHRS and CDR2 as YFSETQ. V shed 0 bases and J shed 3 bases, with 9 bases lying between them. The CDR3 has 14 amino acids. CDR3 sequence (DNA): TGCGCCAGCAGCTTGGGGCAGTCTGACTATGGCTACACCTTC. Protein: CASSLGQSDYGYTF.

V and J are TRBV25-1 and TRBJ1-6; D ambiguous. This CDR3 is built from 15 residues. The V gene's germline CDR1 is MGHDK and CDR2 SYGVNS. V was clipped by 6 bases and J by 3 bases, with 12 bases between them. For the CDR3, the DNA is TGTGCCAGCAGCCTCACAGACGGCTATAATTCACCCCTCCACTTT. Its protein product is CASSLTDGYNSPLHF. Using reference TRBV25-1 and TRBJ1-6 for the parts outside the CDR3, the full variable domain is EADIYQTPRYLVIGTGKKITLECSQTMGHDKMYWYQQDPGMELHLIHYSYGVNSTEKGDLSSESTVSRIRTEHFPLTLESARPSHTSQYLCASSLTDGYNSPLHFGNGTRLTVT.

The chain recombines TRBV6-1 with TRBJ2-7, with a weak D call TRBD2 (6 bases). CDR3 length equals 16 residues. Trimming pared 4 bases from V and 3 bases from J, leaving 19 bases between. From germline, CDR1 is MNHNS and CDR2 SASEGT. CDR3 DNA: TGTGCCAGCAGTGGGATTGGGACTCCCCGTTACTACGAGCAGTACTTC. Translated: CASSGIGTPRYYEQYF.

CDR3 region: CASRGGTGWTTEAFF. The CDR3, as DNA: TGTGCCAGCAGGGGGGGGACAGGATGGACCACTGAAGCTTTCTTT. V is TRBV9 and J is TRBJ1-1, with 8 bases aligning to TRBD1. CDR1 SGDLS and CDR2 YYNGEE come from the germline V gene. V lost 5 bases, J lost 4 bases, and 10 bases stayed unmatched. This CDR3 has 15 residues. Combining the CDR3 with reference TRBV9 and TRBJ1-1 gives the whole variable domain DSGVTQTPKHLITATGQRVTLRCSPRSGDLSVYWYQQSLDQGLQFLIQYYNGEERAKGNILERFSAQQFPDLHSELNLSSLELGDSALYFCASRGGTGWTTEAFFGQGTRLTVV.

CDR3 bases: TGTGCCAGTAGTCTTTCAGGGCCTCCCTACGAGCAGTACTTC. It is translated as CASSLSGPPYEQYF. The rearrangement uses TRBV19 and TRBJ2-5; tentative D call: TRBD1 (5 bases). The J call is uncertain, as TRBJ2-7 better fits the DNA end. CDR1 LNHDA and CDR2 SQIVND come from the germline V gene (reference sequence). This CDR3 has 14 amino acids.

The CDR3 reads CAWIKQPNEQFF. CDR3 bases: TGTGCCTGGATAAAACAGCCTAATGAGCAGTTCTTC. The chain carries TRBV30 and TRBJ2-1; D gene uncertain. The CDR3 is made up of 12 amino acids. CDR1 GTSNPN and CDR2 SVGIG come from the germline V gene (reference sequence). V lost 4 bases to trimming and J lost 7 bases, with 11 bases between them.

This clone was seen a single time. One end of the junction varies from germline; a read error may be responsible. This chain joins TRBV5-1 and TRBJ2-4, with 9 bases fitting TRBD1. CDR3 length: 17 residues. Germline assignment: CDR1 SGHRS and CDR2 YFSETQ. CDR3 in amino acids: CASNRGTGGFVKNSQYF. The CDR3 DNA reads TGCGCCAGCAATCGGGGAACAGGGGGCTTCGTTAAAAACAGTCAGTACTTC.

The gene calls are TRBV7-9 and TRBJ2-1; D unresolved. This CDR3 contains 12 residues. Per the germline V gene, CDR1 is SEHNR and CDR2 is FQNEAQ (reference sequence). Trimming removed 5 bases at V and 10 bases at J, with 12 bases between. The CDR3 region has the DNA TGTGCCAGCAGCCCCCACGGTATCGAGCAGTTCTTC. Its protein is CASSPHGIEQFF. Full variable domain (rest looked up from reference TRBV7-9 and TRBJ2-1): DTGVSQNPRHKITKRGQNVTFRCDPISEHNRLYWYRQTLGQGPEFLTYFQNEAQLEKSRLLSDRFSAERPKGSFSTLEIQRTEQGDSAMYLCASSPHGIEQFFGPGTRLTVL.

This clone was recorded once. Other DNA sequences in the same sample also yield this CDR3. The rearrangement joins TRBV6-5 to TRBJ1-1, with 9 nucleotides matching TRBD1. This CDR3 has 13 residues. The V gene end was trimmed by 4 bases and the J gene end by 5 bases; junction bases not matched to a gene: 2. The germline V gene encodes CDR1 MNHEY and CDR2 SVGAGI. The CDR3 coding sequence is TGTGCCAGCAGTTCCGGGACAGGGACTGAAGCTTTCTTT. Translation: CASSSGTGTEAFF.

The chain has TRBV4-1 and TRBJ1-1; D remains ambiguous. The germline V gene has CDR1 MGHRA and CDR2 YSYEKL. V lost 1 base and J lost 1, with 13 bases in between. The CDR3 covers 16 residues. DNA of the CDR3: TGCGCCAGCAGCCAAGTAGTAGCCGGCCCGAACACTGAAGCTTTCTTT. It encodes CASSQVVAGPNTEAFF.

This clone appeared a single time. This chain connects TRBV7-9 to TRBJ1-3; D is perhaps TRBD1 (5 bases). Between the trimmed V and J ends, which lost 4 bases and 1 base, there was a span of 14 bases. The V gene's germline CDR1 is SEHNR and CDR2 FQNEAQ (reference sequence). The CDR3 is 16 residues long. The CDR3 nucleotides are TGTGCCAGCAGCTGGAGCCGGGGGGAATCTGGAAACACCATATATTTT. It is translated as CASSWSRGESGNTIYF.

The chain is built from TRBV6-5 and TRBJ1-1; 7 bases agree with TRBD1. V was clipped by 0 bases and J by 6 bases; unmatched bases: 7. Germline CDR1 and CDR2: MNHEY and SVGAGI. This CDR3 has 15 amino acids. The CDR3 nucleotides read TGTGCCAGCAGTTACTCGCTCAGGGGGGAGGCTGAAGCTTTCTTT. The encoded protein is CASSYSLRGEAEAFF.

V and J are TRBV6-1 and TRBJ1-1; possible D gene TRBD1, 6 bases. The germline V gene has CDR1 MNHNS and CDR2 SASEGT. V was clipped by 7 bases and J by 4 bases, with 13 bases between them. CDR3 length equals 13 residues. As DNA, the CDR3 is TGTGCCAGCACCCAGGGCAGGGGCACTGAAGCTTTCTTT. Translation gives CASTQGRGTEAFF.

This clone was found once. The rearrangement uses TRBV28 and TRBJ2-5; 12 nucleotides line up with TRBD2. Per germline, CDR1 MDHEN and CDR2 SYDVKM. The CDR3 is made up of 15 amino acids. V shed 7 bases and J 2 bases; nucleotides not matched to a gene: 5. The CDR3 protein is CASTQLAGGQETQYF. The CDR3 DNA sequence: TGTGCCAGCACCCAACTAGCGGGGGGTCAAGAGACCCAGTACTTC.

The J gene is TRBJ2-3, the V gene TRBV10-1; a weak D match, TRBD2 (7 bases). The CDR3 extends over 16 amino acids. V gave up 2 bases and J gave up 0 bases, with 12 bases separating them. CDR1 and CDR2 from the germline V gene are WNHNN and SYGVQD (reference sequence). The CDR3 DNA sequence: TGCGCCAGCAGTGAGAAGGGGGGGGCTAGCACAGATACGCAGTATTTT. It encodes CASSEKGGASTDTQYF.

In this sample, this clone turned up once. This chain links TRBV29-1 with TRBJ2-7; possibly TRBD2 for D (5 bases). The CDR3 sequence is 13 residues long. The V and J ends lost 7 bases and 3 bases respectively, with 16 bases between them. Per germline, CDR1 SQVTM and CDR2 ANQGSEA. CDR3 sequence reads: CSAAFAEGYEQYF. The CDR3 DNA sequence: TGCAGCGCGGCGTTTGCCGAGGGCTACGAGCAGTACTTC.

The chain has TRBV30 and TRBJ1-2; no reliable D call. Trimming stripped 2 bases from V and 4 bases from J, with 8 bases between. This CDR3 has 12 residues. Germline V gene data show CDR1 as GTSNPN and CDR2 as SVGIG (reference sequence). CDR3: CAWSLTSYGYTF. The CDR3 DNA reads TGTGCCTGGAGTCTTACCAGCTATGGCTACACCTTC. Filled out from reference TRBV30 and TRBJ1-2, the complete variable domain reads SQTIHQWPATLVQPVGSPLSLECTVEGTSNPNLYWYRQAAGRGLQLLFYSVGIGQISSEVPQNLSASRPQDRQFILSSKKLLLSDSGFYLCAWSLTSYGYTFGSGTRLTVV.

CDR3 nucleotide sequence: TGCAGCGTTGGCGCAGATACGCAGTATTTT. It yields the protein CSVGADTQYF. This chain links TRBV29-1 with TRBJ2-3, with D unresolved. CDR1 and CDR2 from the germline V gene are SQVTM and ANQGSEA. V shed 4 bases and J shed 4 bases, with 3 bases lying between them. The CDR3 loop spans 10 amino acids.